These T cell receptor delta chains were read from a single sample in a study of gammadelta T cells in human blood. TCRdb re-called clones from the RT-PCR reads using CATT. The sample includes approximately 710 delta-chain clones, 30% to 40% of them seen just once. Sequenced input: Vgamma9Vdelta2 gamma-delta T cells from infant blood. These receptors were taken from a human donor. CDR3s include the opening cysteine and the closing phenylalanine or tryptophan. A D gene is named only where the DNA matches it firmly. The size field is filled for only some rows; it gives once, few, many or a size class.

clone_size j_call d_call v_call cdr3_nt cdr3_aa
few TRDJ3 TRDD3 TRDV2 TGTGCCTGTGACGGTACTGGGGGATACGCTCCCTGGGACACCCGACAGATGTTTTTC CACDGTGGYAPWDTRQMFF
large TRDJ1 TRDD3 TRDV2 TGTGCCTGTGACGCCACGTTCCCTTCGGCGGGGGATACGGATACTAAACACACCGATAAACTCATCTTT CACDATFPSAGDTDTKHTDKLIF
large TRDJ2 NA TRDV2 TGTGCCTGTGACACGATCTCCTACAGCGGGGATATGTGGGCGACAGCACAACTCTTCTTT CACDTISYSGDMWATAQLFF
large TRDJ2 TRDD3 TRDV2 TGTGCCTGTGACACGAGGTGGGGATACGCCTTGGATGGTGCGCGGGGGGCAGCACAACTCTTCTTT CACDTRWGYALDGARGAAQLFF
large TRDJ3 TRDD3 TRDV2 TGTGCCTGTGACACCGTACTGGGGGATACGCTCTGGGACACCCGACAGATGTTTTTC CACDTVLGDTLWDTRQMFF
large TRDJ3 TRDD3 TRDV2 TGTGCCTGTGACACCGTACTGGGGGATACCTGGGACACCCGACAGATGTTTTTC CACDTVLGDTWDTRQMFF
large TRDJ1 TRDD3 TRDV2 TGTGCCTGTGACATACTGGGGGATACGCACACCGATAAACTCATCTTT CACDILGDTHTDKLIF
NA TRDJ1 TRDD3 TRDV2 TGTGCCTGTGACACGCTGGGGGACAGAGGCACCGATAAACTCATCTTT CACDTLGDRGTDKLIF
large TRDJ1 TRDD3 TRDV2 TGTGCCTGTGACACGTTACTGGGGGATACGCCAGCGTACACCGATAAACTCATCTTT CACDTLLGDTPAYTDKLIF
large TRDJ3 TRDD3 TRDV2 TGTGCCTGTGACACCGCTGGGGGTAGCTCCTGGGACACCCGACAGATGTTTTTC CACDTAGGSSWDTRQMFF
large TRDJ3 TRDD3 TRDV2 TGTGCCTGTGACACCGTGGGGGATACGCGCTCCTGGGACACCCGACAGATGTTTTTC CACDTVGDTRSWDTRQMFF
large TRDJ3 TRDD3 TRDV2 TGTGCCTGTGACGTACTGGGGGATACGGCGTGGGACACCCGACAGATGTTTTTC CACDVLGDTAWDTRQMFF
medium-sized TRDJ3 NA TRDV2 TGTGCCTGTGACCCTGCCTCTTTCTCCTGGGACACCCGACAGATGTTTTTC CACDPASFSWDTRQMFF
hyperexpanded TRDJ3 TRDD3 TRDV2 TGTGCCTGTGACTGGGGGAGCTCCTGGGACACCCGACAGATGTTTTTC CACDWGSSWDTRQMFF
large TRDJ3 TRDD3 TRDV2 TGTGCCTGTGACGCCCTGGGGGATGAATTCTCCTGGGACACCCGACAGATGTTTTTC CACDALGDEFSWDTRQMFF
large TRDJ2 TRDD3 TRDV2 TGTGCCTGTGACAAACTGGGGGATTTGACAGCACAACTCTTCTTT CACDKLGDLTAQLFF
large TRDJ2 TRDD3 TRDV2 TGTGCCTGTGACATACTGGGGGATACAGCACAACTCTTCTTT CACDILGDTAQLFF
large TRDJ3 TRDD3 TRDV2 TGTGCCTGTGACACCGTACTGGGGGATCTGGGCTCCTGGGACACCCGACAGATGTTTTTC CACDTVLGDLGSWDTRQMFF
medium-sized TRDJ3 TRDD3 TRDV2 TGTGCCTGTGACGTACTGGGGGATATGGCGTGGGACACCCGACAGATGTTTTTC CACDVLGDMAWDTRQMFF
large TRDJ3 TRDD3 TRDV2 TGTGCCTGTGACACCGGGGATACAAGGTCCTGGGACACCCGACAGATGTTTTTC CACDTGDTRSWDTRQMFF
large TRDJ3 NA TRDV2 TGTGCCTGTGACACCGTTGGGCCCTCGAGCTCCTGGGACACCCGACAGATGTTTTTC CACDTVGPSSSWDTRQMFF
large TRDJ3 NA TRDV2 TGTGCCTGTGACACCTGGGATACCTGGGACACCCGACAGATGTTTTTC CACDTWDTWDTRQMFF
large TRDJ3 TRDD3 TRDV2 TGTGCCTGTGAGTACTGGGGGAGCTCCTGGGACACCCGACAGATGTTTTTC CACEYWGSSWDTRQMFF
NA TRDJ4 NA TRDV1 TGTGCTCTTGGGGAACCTGTGGGACCACTGATCTTT CALGEPVGPLIF
large TRDJ3 NA TRDV2 TGTGCCTGTGACACTTTAGTACTGGGGGACACCCGACAGATGTTTTTC CACDTLVLGDTRQMFF
few TRDJ1 TRDD3 TRDV1 TGTGCTCTTGGGGAACTGGGGGATACGCGGATTTGGACCGATAAACTCATCTTT CALGELGDTRIWTDKLIF
large TRDJ3 TRDD3 TRDV2 TGTGCCTGTGACCCACTGGGGGATACAAGGTCCTGGGACACCCGACAGATGTTTTTC CACDPLGDTRSWDTRQMFF
few TRDJ2 TRDD3 TRDV2 TGTGCCTGTGACGTACTGGGGGATGCGCGGACAGCACAACTCTTCTTT CACDVLGDARTAQLFF
NA TRDJ1 NA TRDV1 TGTGCTCTTGGGGAACTTCGCCGGGGACCTTACACCGATAAACTCATCTTT CALGELRRGPYTDKLIF
NA TRDJ3 TRDD3 TRDV2 TGTGCCTGTGACACCCGGGAGGGGGATACACTCTCCTGGGACACCCGACAGATGTTTTTC CACDTREGDTLSWDTRQMFF
large TRDJ3 TRDD3 TRDV2 TGTGCCTGTGACACCGTGATGGGGGATACACTCTCCTGGGACACCCGACAGATGTTTTTC CACDTVMGDTLSWDTRQMFF
large TRDJ3 TRDD3 TRDV2 TGTGCCTGTGACACCGCGGAAACTACTGGGGGCCGCTCCTGGGACACCCGACAGATGTTTTTC CACDTAETTGGRSWDTRQMFF
large TRDJ3 TRDD3 TRDV2 TGTGCCTGTGACTCCCTCCGTACTGGGGGATACGCGGTATCCTGGGACACCCGACAGATGTTTTTC CACDSLRTGGYAVSWDTRQMFF
hyperexpanded TRDJ1 NA TRDV2 TGTGCCTGTGACACGGTGGGGATCGGGTCCGATAAACTCATCTTT CACDTVGIGSDKLIF
NA TRDJ3 TRDD3 TRDV2 TGTGCCTGTGACAATACTGGGGGATACTCCTTGGACACCCGACAGATGTTTTTT CACDNTGGYSLDTRQMFF
large TRDJ2 TRDD3 TRDV2 TGTGCCTGTGACACGGTACTGGGGGCTGCCACTTTGACAGCACAACTCTTCTTT CACDTVLGAATLTAQLFF
few TRDJ3 TRDD3 TRDV2 TGTGCCTGTGACCCACTGGGGGATACACTCTCCTGGGACACCCGACAGATGTTTTTC CACDPLGDTLSWDTRQMFF
large TRDJ1 TRDD3 TRDV2 TGTGCCGGAAACGGACTGGGGGAGTACACCGATAAACTCATCTTT CAGNGLGEYTDKLIF
large TRDJ1 TRDD3 TRDV2 TGTGCCTGTGACACCTGGGGGATACCCGATAAACTCATCTTT CACDTWGIPDKLIF
large TRDJ2 TRDD3 TRDV2 TGTGCCTGTGACACCTGGGGGATGACAGCACAACTCTTCTTT CACDTWGMTAQLFF
medium-sized TRDJ3 TRDD3 TRDV2 TGTGCCTGTGACTCTGGGGGACCGAGCTCCTGGGACACCCGACAGATGTTTTTC CACDSGGPSSWDTRQMFF
hyperexpanded TRDJ2 TRDD3 TRDV2 TGTGCCTGTGACACCTTATCTGGGGGGATACCCCCTTTGACAGCACAACTCTTCTTT CACDTLSGGIPPLTAQLFF
large TRDJ1 TRDD3 TRDV2 TGTGCCTGTGACACCTTCGTACTGGGGGGCCGTTACACCGATAAACTCATCTTT CACDTFVLGGRYTDKLIF
large TRDJ2 TRDD3 TRDV2 TGTGCCTGTGACACACTGGGGGATACGCGGACAGCACAACTCTTCTTT CACDTLGDTRTAQLFF